Each of the 11 T cell receptor beta chains below was sequenced from the same sample in a study of T cell responses to AZD1222 COVID-19 vaccine (dated by TCRdb to the early 2020s). This specimen's time point label, interpreted: baseline before first vaccination. The library was produced with the immunoSEQ multiplex PCR assay. TCRdb carries this immuneACCESS record with in-frame sequences only. Its versions omit some clonotypes, under half of them owing to an unresolved V gene in the studies checked, with the rest unexplained. For this sample there are fewer than 100,000 clones; over 75% appear just once. The top ten clones comprise about a fifth of the sample. Material: peripheral blood, obtained on day 0 of AZD1222 vaccination. These receptors all stem from an adult in good health.

The chain employs TRBV4-2 and TRBJ2-3; TRBD2 aligns across 8 bases. Trimming removed 1 base from V and 3 bases from J; junction bases left unmatched: 9. This CDR3 contains 17 residues. Germline V lookup: CDR1 LGHNA, CDR2 YNFKEQ. CDR3 coding DNA: TGTGCCAGCAGCCAAGGTCAAGCGGGAGTTCTTACAGATACGCAGTATTTT. Its translation: CASSQGQAGVLTDTQYF.

The chain uses TRBV10-2 and TRBJ2-5; D uncertain. V was clipped by 5 bases and J by 5 bases, with 12 bases between them. Per germline, CDR1 WSHSY and CDR2 SAAADI. The CDR3 length is 13 residues. The CDR3 region is CASSKALRETQYF. Written as DNA, the CDR3 is TGCGCCAGCAGTAAAGCCTTACGGGAGACCCAGTACTTC.

This chain links TRBV19 with TRBJ1-2, with a weak D call TRBD1 (5 bases). Germline V gene data show CDR1 as LNHDA and CDR2 as SQIVND (reference sequence). The V end lost 3 bases, the J end lost 3 bases, and 8 bases lay between the germline ends. The CDR3 length is 13 residues. The CDR3 DNA follows: TGTGCCAGTAGTATGGCGGGGGACTATGGCTACACCTTC. This codes for CASSMAGDYGYTF.

This clone was detected only once. The rearrangement links TRBV27 to TRBJ2-3; 7 nucleotides line up with TRBD1. The ends lost 6 bases at V and 3 bases at J; junction bases unmatched: 3. The V gene's germline CDR1 is MNHEY and CDR2 SMNVEV (reference sequence). This CDR3 has 13 amino acids. The CDR3 nucleotides are TGTGCCAGCAGCAGGGGGTTTACAGATACGCAGTATTTT. This codes for CASSRGFTDTQYF.

The chain couples TRBV7-9 to TRBJ1-1; TRBD1 might be the D (6 bases). This CDR3 contains 15 residues. CDR1 and CDR2 from the germline V gene are SEHNR and FQNEAQ (reference sequence). V lost 1 base and J 3 bases, leaving 12 bases between the germline ends. CDR3 sequence (DNA): TGTGCCAGCAGCTTAGATGGGGGGCTTTACACTGAAGCTTTCTTT. It specifies CASSLDGGLYTEAFF.

J is TRBJ1-1 and V is TRBV3-1 (or the pseudogene TRBV3-2), with TRBD1 matching over 9 bases. Looked up from germline, CDR1 is LGHDT and CDR2 is YNNKEL (reference sequence). The CDR3 consists of 15 residues. Losses at the gene ends were 5 bases for V and 5 bases for J; bases not matched to a gene: 9. In DNA form, the CDR3 reads TGTGCCAGCAGCACTTACAGGGGGCGTGGGACTGAAGCTTTCTTT. This codes for CASSTYRGRGTEAFF.

V and J are TRBV28 and TRBJ1-1; maybe TRBD1 (5 bases). Germline assignment: CDR1 MDHEN and CDR2 SYDVKM. The CDR3 loop spans 15 amino acids. V lost 5 bases to trimming and J lost 6 bases, with 19 bases between them. The CDR3 nucleotides are TGTGCCAGCAGTCCCGGGGAAAGGTTGGGGCCTGAAGCTTTCTTT. It specifies CASSPGERLGPEAFF.

The chain joins TRBV6-5 to TRBJ2-1; weak D call: TRBD1 (5 bases). The CDR3 is made up of 13 amino acids. V lost 4 bases to trimming and J lost 9 bases, with 13 bases between them. Germline V gene sequence: CDR1 MNHEY, CDR2 SVGAGI. The CDR3 DNA sequence: TGTGCCAGCAGTTCCCAGGGCGGCGGTGAGCAGTTCTTC. Translating it yields CASSSQGGGEQFF.

The gene calls are TRBV10-3 and TRBJ1-1, with 9 bases matching TRBD1. The V segment lost 7 bases and the J segment 4 bases; nucleotides outside the gene matches: 13. Germline V gene data show CDR1 as ENHRY and CDR2 as SYGVKD. CDR3 length: 16 amino acids. The CDR3 DNA reads TGTGCCATCAAAAAAGGGACAGGGAAAGGACGCACTGAAGCTTTCTTT. It is translated as CAIKKGTGKGRTEAFF.

The V call is TRBV10-2, the J call TRBJ1-5; weak D call: TRBD1 (5 bases). CDR3 length equals 14 residues. V lost 7 bases and J 3 bases, leaving 13 bases between the germline ends. The germline V gene has CDR1 WSHSY and CDR2 SAAADI. CDR3 loop: CASTTGGFNQPQHF. The CDR3 DNA is TGCGCCAGCACCACGGGGGGATTCAATCAGCCCCAGCATTTT.

A remark on this clone: Other DNA sequences within the sample encode an identical CDR3. This chain connects TRBV7-9 to TRBJ2-2, with D perhaps TRBD1 (5 bases). Germline V gene lookup returns CDR1 SEHNR and CDR2 FQNEAQ (reference sequence). The CDR3 extends over 14 amino acids. With 5 bases removed from V and 2 bases from J, the gap between germline ends came to 9 bases. CDR3 protein: CASSRDSNTGELFF. In DNA form, the CDR3 reads TGTGCCAGCAGCCGCGACAGCAACACCGGGGAGCTGTTTTTT.